One sample yielded the 15 T cell receptor beta chains listed below, sequenced in a study of T cell responses to AZD1222 COVID-19 vaccine. Clones were sequenced by immunoSEQ multiplex PCR, and TCRdb holds only the in-frame ones, with some missing. The table lists about 220,000 clones, 93% of them singletons. The sequencing here drew on peripheral blood, taken on day 0 of MenACWY control vaccination. The receptors derive from an adult in good health.

The chain combines TRBV4-1 with TRBJ2-1; 10 bases agree with TRBD2. Germline-derived CDR1 and CDR2 are MGHRA and YSYEKL. V lost 0 bases, J lost 1 base, and 12 bases stayed unmatched. The CDR3 length is 20 residues. The CDR3 loop is CASSQEARLAGHPSYNEQFF. The CDR3 DNA is TGCGCCAGCAGCCAAGAAGCTAGACTAGCGGGCCACCCTTCCTACAATGAGCAGTTCTTC.

The chain employs TRBV6-5 and TRBJ1-3, with D possibly matching TRBD1 (5 bases). Germline values: CDR1 MNHEY, CDR2 SVGAGI. This CDR3 is built from 15 residues. V shed 4 bases and J shed 2 bases, with 12 bases lying between them. The CDR3 here is CASSSPTVTGNTIYF. The CDR3 DNA reads as TGTGCCAGCAGTTCCCCGACAGTTACTGGAAACACCATATATTTT.

CDR3 loop: CASSETDNQPQHF. CDR3 in DNA: TGTGCCAGCAGTGAAACAGACAATCAGCCCCAGCATTTT. V and J are TRBV6-1 and TRBJ1-5; D is unresolved. V gave up 2 bases and J gave up 3 bases, with 5 bases separating them. The CDR3 totals 13 residues. Per germline, CDR1 MNHNS and CDR2 SASEGT.

The J gene is TRBJ1-3, the V gene TRBV5-1, with TRBD1 identical over 8 bases. Germline V gives CDR1 SGHRS, CDR2 YFSETQ. V lost 4 bases, J lost 7 bases, and 7 bases stayed unmatched. The CDR3 sequence is 14 residues long. The CDR3 sequence is CASSTGTGGNTIYF. DNA of the CDR3: TGCGCCAGCAGCACTGGGACAGGTGGGAACACCATATATTTT. The full variable domain, rest sourced from reference TRBV5-1 and TRBJ1-3, is KAGVTQTPRYLIKTRGQQVTLSCSPISGHRSVSWYQQTPGQGLQFLFEYFSETQRNKGNFPGRFSGRQFSNSRSEMNVSTLELGDSALYLCASSTGTGGNTIYFGEGSWLTVV.

This chain links TRBV27 with TRBJ2-3, with D perhaps matching TRBD2 (5 bases). Trimming took off 5 bases at V and 0 bases at J, with 12 bases between the two ends. Germline V gene data show CDR1 as MNHEY and CDR2 as SMNVEV (reference sequence). This CDR3 has 15 residues. The CDR3 DNA is TGTGCCAGCAGTCCGTCTAGCTACAGCACAGATACGCAGTATTTT. This codes for CASSPSSYSTDTQYF.

This sequence joins TRBV6-5 and TRBJ1-4; possible D gene TRBD1, 6 bases. This CDR3 has 15 amino acids. The V and J ends lost 6 bases and 8 bases respectively, with 19 bases between them. Germline CDR1 reads MNHEY; CDR2 reads SVGAGI. CDR3 sequence reads: CASSKTGNQREKLFF. The DNA for the CDR3 is TGTGCCAGCAGCAAGACAGGCAACCAGCGGGAAAAACTGTTTTTT.

The CDR3: CASSQSDQGYSPLHF. As DNA, the CDR3 is TGCGCCAGCAGCCAATCCGATCAGGGATACTCACCCCTCCACTTT. This rearrangement joins TRBV4-3 to TRBJ1-6, with a weak D call TRBD1 (5 bases). CDR1 and CDR2 from the germline V gene are LGHNA and YSLEER. Trimming left V 2 bases short and J 10 bases short, with 15 bases between. The CDR3 covers 15 residues.

J is TRBJ2-4 and V is TRBV7-9, with 12 bases lining up with TRBD2. The CDR3 contains 14 residues. The V segment lost 5 bases and the J segment 7 bases; nucleotides outside the gene matches: 3. Germline CDR1 is SEHNR and CDR2 is FQNEAQ (reference sequence). CDR3 nucleotides: TGTGCCAGCAGCCCTAGCGGGGGGGCGAACATTCAGTACTTC. This encodes CASSPSGGANIQYF.

V and J are TRBV28 and TRBJ1-2; no firm D call. Trimming took off 3 bases at V and 2 bases at J, with 7 bases between the two ends. From germline, CDR1 is MDHEN and CDR2 SYDVKM. The CDR3 runs 13 residues. The CDR3 is CASSFRGNYGYTF. The CDR3 DNA follows: TGTGCCAGCAGTTTCCGCGGAAACTATGGCTACACCTTC.

This sequence joins TRBV6-1 and TRBJ1-4, with TRBD1 matching 7 bases. The CDR3 contains 17 residues. CDR1 is MNHNS and CDR2 is SASEGT in the germline V gene. Trimming at V came to 2 bases and at J to 8 bases, leaving 14 bases not matched to a gene. Here the CDR3 DNA reads TGTGCCAGCAGTGAATTGGATGGACAGGCGGTTGGGGAAAAACTGTTTTTT. Translated, it gives CASSELDGQAVGEKLFF.

This chain links TRBV19 with TRBJ1-2, with 10 positions matching TRBD1. CDR3 length: 12 amino acids. Germline V gene lookup returns CDR1 LNHDA and CDR2 SQIVND (reference sequence). The V and J ends lost 7 bases and 7 bases, in that order; junction bases with no gene match: 3. The CDR3 loop reads CASTGTGVGYTF. The CDR3 DNA sequence: TGTGCCAGTACCGGGACAGGGGTTGGCTACACCTTC.

The gene calls are TRBV5-5 and TRBJ2-3; weak D call: TRBD1 (6 bases). This CDR3 contains 14 residues. V lost 6 bases, J lost 0 bases, and 11 bases lay in between. CDR1 and CDR2 from the germline V gene are SGHKS and YYEKEE (reference sequence). This CDR3 is CASTLDSSTDTQYF. CDR3 DNA: TGTGCCAGCACCCTGGACAGTAGCACAGATACGCAGTATTTT.

The V and J genes are TRBV5-8 and TRBJ1-5, with D unclear. Between the trimmed V and J ends, which lost 1 base and 1 base, there was a span of 9 bases. The CDR3 length is 15 residues. CDR1 SGHTS and CDR2 YDEGEE come from the germline V gene. CDR3 bases: TGTGCCAGCAGCTTGCTTACAGTGAGCAATCAGCCCCAGCATTTT. It specifies CASSLLTVSNQPQHF.

The chain couples TRBV10-3 to TRBJ1-1; 7 bases map to TRBD1. The length of the CDR3 is 15 residues. Germline lookup yields CDR1 ENHRY and CDR2 SYGVKD. V lost 3 bases, J lost 4 bases, and 8 bases stayed unmatched. The CDR3 loop is CAISEGRQGGTEAFF. DNA of the CDR3: TGTGCCATCAGTGAAGGTCGACAGGGAGGCACTGAAGCTTTCTTT.

The chain employs TRBV6-5 and TRBJ1-2; no reliable D call. The CDR3 sequence is 16 residues long. Trimming pared 1 base from V and 5 bases from J, leaving 17 bases between. In germline, CDR1 is MNHEY, CDR2 SVGAGI. CDR3 sequence reads: CASSYLGKGFDYGYTF. The CDR3 DNA reads TGTGCCAGCAGTTACTTAGGAAAGGGCTTTGATTATGGCTACACCTTC.